The present T cell receptor beta chain was sequenced within a study of blood T cell repertoires in COVID-19. Study summary: Acute-phase and convalescent COVID-19 samples originated in the United States, Italy and Spain.

Followed over time, Seattle patients had been enrolled while infection was active. The CDR3 totals 16 residues. The table came from immunoSEQ multiplex PCR; TCRdb's copy has only in-frame clones and leaves some out. The table includes tens of thousands of clones, 70% to 90% detected once. The material sequenced was peripheral blood. The chain couples TRBV21-1 to TRBJ1-6; TRBD1, the table's D call, lacks a check against the DNA. TRBV21-1 is marked as a pseudogene. This clonotype was obtained from a man in his fifties or sixties with COVID-19, enrolled during active disease. CDR3: CASSKKGQGSNSPLHF. The CDR3 region has the DNA TGTGCCAGCAGCAAAAAGGGACAGGGAAGTAATTCACCCCTCCACTTT.